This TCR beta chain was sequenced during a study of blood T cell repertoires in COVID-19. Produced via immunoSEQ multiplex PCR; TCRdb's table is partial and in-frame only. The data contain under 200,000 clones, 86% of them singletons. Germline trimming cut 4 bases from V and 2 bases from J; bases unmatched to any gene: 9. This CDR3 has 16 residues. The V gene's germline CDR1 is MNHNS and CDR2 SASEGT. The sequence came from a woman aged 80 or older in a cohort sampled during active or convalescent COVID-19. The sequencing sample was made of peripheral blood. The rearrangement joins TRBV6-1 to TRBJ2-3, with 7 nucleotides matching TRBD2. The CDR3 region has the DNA TGTGCCAGCAGTGGTCGGAGCGGGGTGTTCACAGATACGCAGTATTTT. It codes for CASSGRSGVFTDTQYF.